A single sample is the source of the 30 T cell receptor beta chains below, sequenced in a study of response to subunit inactivated influenza vaccine. TCRdb independently ran MiXCR on the RT-PCR reads; one entry per CDR3 protein. Among 500,000 or so distinct CDR3 sequences listed, roughly 9.7% were seen once. The sample consisted of PBMCs from blood, taken more than 35 days after vaccination. These receptors all stem from a man in his fifties who received an inactivated influenza vaccine.

This clonotype was picked up a small number of times. The genes are TRBV6-2 or TRBV6-3 and TRBJ2-7, with D possibly being TRBD1 (6 bases). Trimming cost V 6 bases and J 6 bases, with 9 bases left between them. CDR1 is MNHEY and CDR2 is SVGEGT in the germline V gene. The CDR3 extends over 11 amino acids. The CDR3 is CASRQGPEQYF. In DNA form, the CDR3 reads TGTGCCAGCAGACAGGGACCCGAGCAGTACTTC.

Only a few counts were recorded for this clonotype. The V call is TRBV6-1, the J call TRBJ2-7; 11 nucleotides align to TRBD2. Germline lookup yields CDR1 MNHNS and CDR2 SASEGT. The CDR3 length is 16 residues. Trimming at V came to 7 bases and at J to 2 bases, leaving 10 bases not matched to a gene. The CDR3 coding sequence is TGTGCCAGCACGCCCCGGCTAGCGGGAGGCGCCTACGAGCAGTACTTC. This translates into CASTPRLAGGAYEQYF.

Only a few counts were recorded for this clonotype. The junction differs from germline at one of its ends, possibly a read error. The rearrangement uses TRBV24-1 and TRBJ2-7; 12 nucleotides agree with TRBD2. Germline V gives CDR1 KGHDR, CDR2 SFDVKD. The CDR3 consists of 16 residues. The CDR3 sequence: CATSGGSTSGSHEQYF. CDR3 nucleotides: TGTGCCACGAGTGGGGGGTCGACTAGCGGGAGTCACGAGCAGTACTTC.

The CDR3, as DNA: TGCAGCGTTGAAATGGAGAACCAAGAGACCCAGTACTTC. It codes for CSVEMENQETQYF. The chain is built from TRBV29-1 and TRBJ2-5, with unresolved D. Germline assignment: CDR1 SQVTM and CDR2 ANQGSEA. Trimming removed 2 bases at V and 0 bases at J, with 7 bases between. The CDR3 contains 13 residues.

The chain links TRBV5-1 to TRBJ2-1; D is unresolved. From germline, CDR1 is SGHRS and CDR2 YFSETQ. The CDR3 is made up of 14 amino acids. V dropped 2 bases and J dropped 6 bases, with 12 bases sitting between them. The CDR3 reads CASSLTIRFNEQFF. The CDR3 bases are TGCGCCAGCAGCTTAACGATACGTTTCAATGAGCAGTTCTTC.

This clonotype was picked up a small number of times. One base away lies a much larger clone, so this may be a sequencing read error. The chain has TRBV7-9 and TRBJ2-1, with D hard to call. Germline V gene sequence: CDR1 SEHNR, CDR2 FQNEAQ (reference sequence). The germline V and J ends were trimmed by 3 bases and 8 bases, with 5 bases remaining between them. CDR3 size: 11 residues. The DNA of the CDR3 is TGTGCCAGCAGCTTGAAAGATGAGCAGTTCTTC. This translates into CASSLKDEQFF.

Only one count was recorded for this clonotype. V and J are TRBV18 and TRBJ1-1, with TRBD1 as a possible D gene (5 bases). Germline V lookup: CDR1 KGHSH, CDR2 LQKENI. V lost 4 bases and J lost 1, with 13 bases in between. CDR3 size: 15 residues. In nucleotides, the CDR3 is TGTGCCAGCTCACATCGGGACGGGAAGAACACTGAAGCTTTCTTT. Translated, it gives CASSHRDGKNTEAFF.

This clonotype was counted only a few times. This chain uses TRBV4-3 with TRBJ1-2; D not certain. Germline V gives CDR1 LGHNA, CDR2 YSLEER. CDR3 length equals 15 residues. Deletions cut 0 bases from V and 5 bases from J, with 13 bases between. The CDR3 DNA follows: TGCGCCAGCAGCCAAGATGCCCGAAAAGGTTATGGCTACACCTTC. As protein: CASSQDARKGYGYTF.

This clonotype has just a few counts. J is TRBJ2-2 and V is TRBV5-1, with 7 bases that match TRBD1. The CDR3 consists of 14 residues. V shed 10 bases and J 0 bases; nucleotides not matched to a gene: 6. Looked up from germline, CDR1 is SGHRS and CDR2 is YFSETQ. CDR3 DNA sequence: TGCGCCGCCAGACAGGGAACGAACACCGGGGAGCTGTTTTTT. It translates to CAARQGTNTGELFF.

This clonotype was found many times. V gene TRBV29-1 combines with J gene TRBJ2-5; no firm D call. Germline V gene sequence: CDR1 SQVTM, CDR2 ANQGSEA. The CDR3 consists of 14 residues. Trimming took off 1 base at V and 2 bases at J, with 11 bases between the two ends. The CDR3 spells CSVEVVNRQETQYF. The CDR3 nucleotides read TGCAGCGTTGAAGTGGTGAATCGTCAAGAGACCCAGTACTTC. Filled out from reference TRBV29-1 and TRBJ2-5, the complete variable domain reads SAVISQKPSRDICQRGTSLTIQCQVDSQVTMMFWYRQQPGQSLTLIATANQGSEATYESGFVIDKFPISRPNLTFSTLTVSNMSPEDSSIYLCSVEVVNRQETQYFGPGTRLLVL.

V gene TRBV7-8 combines with J gene TRBJ1-2; 8 bases match TRBD1. V shed 0 bases, J shed 4 bases, and the junction held 16 bases outside the gene matches. The CDR3 runs 19 residues. CDR1 and CDR2 (germline): SGHVS, FQNEAQ. CDR3 region: CASSLARVTRTGIGYGYTF. CDR3 bases: TGTGCCAGCAGCTTAGCCCGGGTTACCCGGACAGGGATAGGCTATGGCTACACCTTC.

This sequence joins TRBV14 and TRBJ2-7; D unclear. Germline CDR1 and CDR2: SGHDN and FVKESK. Trimming left V 0 bases short and J 7 bases short, with 13 bases between. This CDR3 is built from 14 residues. The CDR3 coding sequence is TGTGCCAGCAGCCAAGATGGGAACGCTAGAGAGCAGTACTTC. The encoded protein is CASSQDGNAREQYF.

This clonotype was seen repeatedly, ten times or more. This sequence joins TRBV29-1 and TRBJ2-1; 9 bases align to TRBD2. The length of the CDR3 is 14 residues. J gave up 6 bases and V 7 bases, and 10 bases lay outside the gene matches. Germline CDR1 reads SQVTM; CDR2 reads ANQGSEA. CDR3 DNA: TGCAGCGGTTCTTCCGGGACTAGCATCAATGAGCAGTTCTTC. Amino acid sequence: CSGSSGTSINEQFF.

This rearrangement joins TRBV7-8 to TRBJ1-3; 11 nucleotides match TRBD1. Germline V lookup: CDR1 SGHVS, CDR2 FQNEAQ. The CDR3 has 14 amino acids. The J segment lost 8 bases and the V segment lost 4 bases, leaving 4 bases of the junction unmatched. In nucleotides, the CDR3 is TGTGCCAGCAGCTCAGGACAGGGGGCTGACACCATATATTTT. Translated, it gives CASSSGQGADTIYF.

This clonotype was seen many times. The chain carries TRBV20-1 and TRBJ2-5, with D unclear. The CDR3 extends over 12 amino acids. V shed 2 bases and J shed 3 bases, with 7 bases lying between them. CDR1 and CDR2 (germline): DFQATT, SNEGSKA (reference sequence). The CDR3 loop reads CSARRGEETQYF. The CDR3 nucleotides are TGCAGTGCTAGACGCGGAGAAGAGACCCAGTACTTC.

This clonotype was counted ten times or more. This chain links TRBV4-2 with TRBJ2-1; no reliable D call. The CDR3 is 16 residues long. Trimming stripped 4 bases from V and 0 bases from J, with 13 bases between. Germline V gene data show CDR1 as LGHNA and CDR2 as YNFKEQ. This chain's CDR3 is CASSPGQYSSYNEQFF. The DNA for the CDR3 is TGTGCCAGCAGCCCCGGGCAGTATAGCTCCTACAATGAGCAGTTCTTC.

V and J are TRBV6-6 and TRBJ2-7; D unresolved. Trimming stripped 0 bases from V and 7 bases from J, with 7 bases between. There are 12 residues in the CDR3. Germline CDR1 reads MNHNY; CDR2 reads SVGAGI (reference sequence). CDR3 amino acids: CASSYSPQEQYF. The CDR3 DNA reads as TGTGCCAGCAGTTACTCCCCCCAAGAGCAGTACTTC.

The chain carries TRBV9 and TRBJ2-3, with 11 bases identical to TRBD2. CDR3 length: 19 residues. Trimming took 3 bases from V and 4 from J; bases not matched to a gene: 16. Germline V gene sequence: CDR1 SGDLS, CDR2 YYNGEE. This chain's CDR3 is CASSALSITSGRESDTQYF. The DNA of the CDR3 is TGTGCCAGCAGCGCACTCTCGATAACTAGCGGGAGAGAATCAGATACGCAGTATTTT. The whole variable domain, remainder taken from reference TRBV9 and TRBJ2-3, is DSGVTQTPKHLITATGQRVTLRCSPRSGDLSVYWYQQSLDQGLQFLIQYYNGEERAKGNILERFSAQQFPDLHSELNLSSLELGDSALYFCASSALSITSGRESDTQYFGPGTRLTVL.

The rearrangement uses TRBV28 and TRBJ2-1; D tentatively fits TRBD1 or TRBD2 (5 bases each). V was trimmed by 4 bases and J by 0 bases, leaving 13 bases between them. The CDR3 covers 16 residues. Germline CDR1 is MDHEN and CDR2 is SYDVKM. The CDR3 nucleotides are TGTGCCAGCAGTTCCCTGGGGACGAGCTCCTACAATGAGCAGTTCTTC. Amino acid sequence: CASSSLGTSSYNEQFF.

This clonotype has a handful of counts. The V call is TRBV5-1, the J call TRBJ2-7; TRBD1 might be the D (5 bases). The length of the CDR3 is 16 residues. Germline assignment: CDR1 SGHRS and CDR2 YFSETQ. V was clipped by 2 bases and J by 2 bases, with 17 bases between them. This CDR3 is CASSFNLYDSAYEQYF. The CDR3 DNA reads TGCGCCAGCAGCTTCAACCTTTACGACAGTGCCTACGAGCAGTACTTC.

A few counts support this clonotype. This chain joins TRBV6-5 and TRBJ2-3; D might be TRBD1 (6 bases). The V end was cut by 0 bases, the J end by 6 bases, with 10 bases between. From germline, CDR1 is MNHEY and CDR2 SVGAGI. This CDR3 contains 14 residues. DNA for the CDR3: TGTGCCAGCAGTTACTCAACAGGGCAGGATACGCAGTATTTT. Translating it yields CASSYSTGQDTQYF.

This chain joins TRBV20-1 and TRBJ1-2, with D perhaps TRBD1 (5 bases). Germline V gene sequence: CDR1 DFQATT, CDR2 SNEGSKA (reference sequence). Trimming left V 1 base short and J 7 bases short, with 16 bases between. The CDR3 contains 14 residues. This CDR3 reads CSARVRQGMSGYTF. DNA for the CDR3: TGCAGTGCTAGAGTAAGGCAGGGAATGAGTGGCTACACCTTC.

This clonotype has a handful of counts. The gene calls are TRBV24-1 and TRBJ2-3; no firm D call. This CDR3 is 14 amino acids long. The ends were cut back, 5 bases at V and 2 bases at J, with 10 bases in the middle. Germline CDR1 and CDR2: KGHDR and SFDVKD. The CDR3 loop is CATSGNLFTDTQYF. Here the CDR3 DNA reads TGTGCCACCAGTGGGAATCTCTTCACAGATACGCAGTATTTT.

The J gene is TRBJ2-1, the V gene TRBV4-1; D gene unclear. Per germline, CDR1 MGHRA and CDR2 YSYEKL. Trimming removed 0 bases from V and 4 bases from J, with 16 bases in between. The CDR3 spans 17 residues. The CDR3 protein is CASSQDITALGYNEQFF. In nucleotides, the CDR3 is TGCGCCAGCAGCCAAGATATAACAGCCTTAGGGTACAATGAGCAGTTCTTC.

The chain is built from TRBV6-2 or TRBV6-3 and TRBJ1-1; D ambiguous. Germline V gives CDR1 MNHEY, CDR2 SVGEGT. Trimming removed 4 bases at V and 7 bases at J, with 10 bases between. CDR3 length: 12 residues. The CDR3 bases are TGTGCCAGCAGTTGGTCGAGCTTTGAAGCTTTCTTT. Its translation: CASSWSSFEAFF.

This clonotype turned up a few times. V gene TRBV11-2 combines with J gene TRBJ1-2, with D unresolved. Germline CDR1 reads SGHAT; CDR2 reads FQNNGV. Trimming left V 5 bases short and J 1 base short, with 17 bases between. The CDR3 is 16 amino acids. The CDR3 loop is CASSERTGSFNYGYTF. In DNA form, the CDR3 reads TGTGCCAGCAGCGAGAGGACGGGCAGTTTTAACTATGGCTACACCTTC.

The chain carries TRBV11-2 and TRBJ2-1; D gene uncertain. This CDR3 has 15 residues. The V end was cut by 0 bases, the J end by 9 bases, with 15 bases between. Germline CDR1 SGHAT, CDR2 FQNNGV. CDR3 amino acids: CASSLDARQIGEQFF. In DNA form, the CDR3 reads TGTGCCAGCAGCTTAGACGCCAGGCAAATCGGTGAGCAGTTCTTC.

The rearrangement joins TRBV4-3 to TRBJ2-7, with D unclear. Trimming took off 0 bases at V and 2 bases at J, with 8 bases between the two ends. The length of the CDR3 is 14 residues. Germline CDR1 LGHNA, CDR2 YSLEER. In nucleotides, the CDR3 is TGCGCCAGCAGCCAAGAGACCGATACCTACGAGCAGTACTTC. Protein product: CASSQETDTYEQYF.

The chain uses TRBV4-1 and TRBJ1-1; 9 nucleotides align to TRBD1. Unmatched junction bases numbered 10, after V lost 4 bases and J lost 7 bases. The V gene's germline CDR1 is MGHRA and CDR2 YSYEKL. The CDR3 has 15 residues. The DNA of the CDR3 is TGCGCCAGCAGCCTCGGGACAGGGTCCTTTGGTGAAGCTTTCTTT. Translated: CASSLGTGSFGEAFF.

This sequence joins TRBV20-1 and TRBJ1-6; D might be TRBD1 (6 bases). V dropped 6 bases and J dropped 7 bases, with 13 bases sitting between them. CDR1 and CDR2 (germline): DFQATT, SNEGSKA (reference sequence). The CDR3 runs to 13 residues. The CDR3 protein is CSANRDINSPLHF. CDR3 in DNA: TGCAGTGCAAACCGGGACATCAATTCACCCCTCCACTTT.